Shown below are 29 T cell receptor beta chains from a single sample sequenced in a study of blood T cell repertoires in COVID-19. Produced via immunoSEQ multiplex PCR; TCRdb's table is partial and in-frame only. The sample contains under 300,000 clones, around 90% of which appear only once. Material: peripheral blood. These TCRs come from a woman in her sixties or seventies with active or convalescent COVID-19.

This clone turned up a few times. The CDR3 protein is CASSFPGRTEYF. The CDR3 coding sequence is TGCGCCAGCAGCTTTCCGGGAAGAACGGAGTACTTC. This sequence joins TRBV5-1 and TRBJ2-7; D may be TRBD2 (5 bases). The CDR3 has 12 amino acids. CDR1 and CDR2 from the germline V gene are SGHRS and YFSETQ. The germline V and J ends were trimmed by 2 bases and 11 bases, with 14 bases remaining between them.

The rearrangement joins TRBV5-1 to TRBJ2-1; D gene ambiguous. Germline V lookup: CDR1 SGHRS, CDR2 YFSETQ. V was clipped by 3 bases and J by 0 bases, with 10 bases between them. CDR3 length: 15 amino acids. The CDR3: CASSSSVDSYNEQFF. The CDR3 DNA reads as TGCGCCAGCAGCTCCTCGGTTGACTCCTACAATGAGCAGTTCTTC. Variable domain in full (rest from reference TRBV5-1 and TRBJ2-1): KAGVTQTPRYLIKTRGQQVTLSCSPISGHRSVSWYQQTPGQGLQFLFEYFSETQRNKGNFPGRFSGRQFSNSRSEMNVSTLELGDSALYLCASSSSVDSYNEQFFGPGTRLTVL.

J is TRBJ2-1 and V is TRBV19, with D maybe TRBD2 (7 bases). V lost 7 bases, J lost 5 bases, and 15 bases lay in between. The germline V gene encodes CDR1 LNHDA and CDR2 SQIVND (reference sequence). This CDR3 comprises 14 residues. The CDR3 region has the DNA TGTGCCAGTACTGAAAGGGGGGGACACAATGAGCAGTTCTTC. Translation: CASTERGGHNEQFF.

The chain is built from TRBV24-1 and TRBJ2-1; the D gene is possibly TRBD2 (5 bases). The CDR3 extends over 13 amino acids. Germline CDR1 is KGHDR and CDR2 is SFDVKD. V lost 4 bases, J lost 8 bases, and 11 bases lay in between. CDR3 residues: CATSDPPADEQFF. The CDR3 DNA follows: TGTGCCACCAGTGACCCCCCAGCGGATGAGCAGTTCTTC.

On this clone itself: The same CDR3 also results from other DNA sequences found in this sample. The chain joins TRBV5-1 to TRBJ2-2; 8 nucleotides match TRBD2. This CDR3 contains 15 residues. The V gene end was trimmed by 0 bases and the J gene end by 3 bases; junction bases not matched to a gene: 1. The V gene's germline CDR1 is SGHRS and CDR2 YFSETQ. The CDR3 coding sequence is TGCGCCAGCAGCTTGGCCGGGGGGGACACCGGGGAGCTGTTTTTT. The encoded protein is CASSLAGGDTGELFF.

The J gene is TRBJ1-2, the V gene TRBV29-1, with D unresolved. Trimming took off 7 bases at V and 1 base at J, with 7 bases between the two ends. CDR3 length: 11 residues. Germline CDR1 and CDR2: SQVTM and ANQGSEA. CDR3 coding DNA: TGCAGCGGAGGAGATAACTATGGCTACACCTTC. It yields the protein CSGGDNYGYTF.

The chain joins TRBV18 to TRBJ1-2; TRBD1 agrees at 7 bases. Germline V gene sequence: CDR1 KGHSH, CDR2 LQKENI. The CDR3 is 14 residues long. Unmatched junction bases numbered 7, after V lost 7 bases and J lost 2 bases. This CDR3 reads CASWAGTDNYGYTF. Written as DNA, the CDR3 is TGTGCCAGCTGGGCCGGGACAGACAACTATGGCTACACCTTC.

This chain links TRBV6-6 with TRBJ1-4; 9 bases fit TRBD1. V was clipped by 2 bases and J by 6 bases; unmatched bases: 4. Per germline, CDR1 MNHNY and CDR2 SVGAGI (reference sequence). This CDR3 is built from 15 residues. CDR3 sequence (DNA): TGTGCCAGCAGTTACCCTACAGGGGGCTATGAAAAACTGTTTTTT. Translation gives CASSYPTGGYEKLFF.

The chain recombines TRBV15 with TRBJ1-5; D unresolved. The CDR3 sequence is 14 residues long. Germline values: CDR1 LNHNV, CDR2 YYDKDF (reference sequence). Deletions cut 0 bases from V and 4 bases from J, with 7 bases between. The CDR3 DNA reads TGTGCCACCAGCAGAGAAACAGCTAATCAGCCCCAGCATTTT. This translates into CATSRETANQPQHF. Complete variable domain (other parts from reference TRBV15 and TRBJ1-5): DAMVIQNPRYQVTQFGKPVTLSCSQTLNHNVMYWYQQKSSQAPKLLFHYYDKDFNNEADTPDNFQSRRPNTSFCFLDIRSPGLGDTAMYLCATSRETANQPQHFGDGTRLSIL.

This chain connects TRBV19 to TRBJ2-6, with 7 bases identical to TRBD2. V shed 4 bases and J 0 bases; nucleotides not matched to a gene: 9. Germline assignment: CDR1 LNHDA and CDR2 SQIVND (reference sequence). The CDR3 is 18 residues long. CDR3 nucleotide sequence: TGTGCCAGTAGTAGGTTCCGGGACTATCCCTCTGGGGCCAACGTCCTGACTTTC. This codes for CASSRFRDYPSGANVLTF.

The chain joins TRBV15 to TRBJ2-3; 10 bases line up with TRBD2. Unmatched junction bases numbered 4, after V lost 0 bases and J lost 4 bases. The CDR3 has 16 residues. Germline V gene sequence: CDR1 LNHNV, CDR2 YYDKDF (reference sequence). The CDR3 DNA is TGTGCCACCAGCAGAGATCGAGCGGGGGGGTCAGATACGCAGTATTTT. As protein: CATSRDRAGGSDTQYF. The full variable domain, with the rest looked up from reference TRBV15 and TRBJ2-3, is DAMVIQNPRYQVTQFGKPVTLSCSQTLNHNVMYWYQQKSSQAPKLLFHYYDKDFNNEADTPDNFQSRRPNTSFCFLDIRSPGLGDTAMYLCATSRDRAGGSDTQYFGPGTRLTVL.

The chain employs TRBV3-1 (or the pseudogene TRBV3-2) and TRBJ1-6; D unclear. Germline V gene sequence: CDR1 LGHDT, CDR2 YNNKEL (reference sequence). Trimming took 11 bases from V and 5 from J, leaving 13 bases between them. This CDR3 region has 13 residues. This chain's CDR3 is CASKRSDNSPLHF. Written as DNA, the CDR3 is TGTGCCTCCAAGAGGTCGGATAATTCACCCCTCCACTTT.

The V gene is TRBV9, the J gene TRBJ1-2; perhaps TRBD1 as D (5 bases). Trimming pared 3 bases from V and 8 bases from J, leaving 20 bases between. Looked up from germline, CDR1 is SGDLS and CDR2 is YYNGEE. CDR3 length equals 15 residues. CDR3 coding DNA: TGTGCCAGCAGCGGTCCGGGGGTATCGGTAGGCGGCTACACCTTC. Translating it yields CASSGPGVSVGGYTF. Complete variable domain (other parts from reference TRBV9 and TRBJ1-2): DSGVTQTPKHLITATGQRVTLRCSPRSGDLSVYWYQQSLDQGLQFLIQYYNGEERAKGNILERFSAQQFPDLHSELNLSSLELGDSALYFCASSGPGVSVGGYTFGSGTRLTVV.

This chain uses TRBV7-3 with TRBJ1-3; no clear D gene. This CDR3 contains 16 residues. Germline V gene sequence: CDR1 SGHTA, CDR2 FQGTGA. V was cut by 1 base and J by 0 bases, with 10 bases left in between. The CDR3 is CASSLRPLTSGNTIYF. CDR3 DNA: TGTGCCAGCAGCTTAAGGCCGTTAACCTCTGGAAACACCATATATTTT.

This clone was observed a handful of times. This chain joins TRBV4-1 and TRBJ1-2; 7 bases fit TRBD1. Germline CDR1 reads MGHRA; CDR2 reads YSYEKL. CDR3 size: 15 residues. Germline trimming cut 4 bases from V and 3 bases from J; bases unmatched to any gene: 8. Written as DNA, the CDR3 is TGCGCCAGCAGCCCAAACACAGGGGAGTACTATGGCTACACCTTC. This gives the protein CASSPNTGEYYGYTF.

This chain uses TRBV27 with TRBJ1-5, with D possibly being TRBD1 (6 bases). In germline, CDR1 is MNHEY, CDR2 SMNVEV (reference sequence). CDR3 size: 15 residues. The V gene lost 6 bases and the J gene lost 2 bases, with 14 bases spanning the gap. CDR3: CASRTDREGNQPQHF. The DNA of the CDR3 is TGTGCCAGCAGAACGGACAGAGAGGGCAATCAGCCCCAGCATTTT.

This chain connects TRBV2 to TRBJ2-2; TRBD2 is a possible D gene (5 bases). The CDR3 totals 16 residues. The V end lost 7 bases, the J end lost 6 bases, and 21 bases lay between the germline ends. CDR1 SNHLY and CDR2 FYNNEI come from the germline V gene. Written as DNA, the CDR3 is TGTGCCAGCACTCGGAACCTCAGGAGGATTCCCGGGGAGCTGTTTTTT. As protein: CASTRNLRRIPGELFF. Filled out from reference TRBV2 and TRBJ2-2, the complete variable domain reads EPEVTQTPSHQVTQMGQEVILRCVPISNHLYFYWYRQILGQKVEFLVSFYNNEISEKSEIFDDQFSVERPDGSNFTLKIRSTKLEDSAMYFCASTRNLRRIPGELFFGEGSRLTVL.

The count of this clone is one. The chain uses TRBV18 and TRBJ1-1, with 8 bases fitting TRBD1. With 2 bases clipped from V and 4 bases from J, the junction kept 12 bases outside the gene matches. From germline, CDR1 is KGHSH and CDR2 LQKENI. The CDR3 totals 17 residues. The DNA of the CDR3 is TGTGCCAGCTCACCAAGGGCGACAGGGGCCGTCCCCACTGAAGCTTTCTTT. Translation: CASSPRATGAVPTEAFF.

The chain is built from TRBV10-3 and TRBJ2-7; no clear D gene. Germline V gene data show CDR1 as ENHRY and CDR2 as SYGVKD. CDR3 size: 17 residues. V lost 2 bases to trimming and J lost 0 bases, with 17 bases between them. In nucleotides, the CDR3 is TGTGCCATCAGTGAGACCACCCCTGGGCCGAGCTCCTACGAGCAGTACTTC. Protein: CAISETTPGPSSYEQYF.

This sequence joins TRBV24-1 and TRBJ1-2, with D uncertain. CDR1 KGHDR and CDR2 SFDVKD come from the germline V gene. The CDR3 runs 13 residues. With 0 bases removed from V and 8 bases from J, the gap between germline ends came to 9 bases. The CDR3 nucleotides read TGTGCCACCAGTGATTTGAGAGGTGAAGGCTACACCTTC. Its translation: CATSDLRGEGYTF.

This clone was observed once. The J gene is TRBJ2-1, the V gene TRBV6-4; D is perhaps TRBD2 (5 bases). V dropped 0 bases and J dropped 13 bases, with 10 bases sitting between them. CDR3 length: 12 residues. Germline CDR1 is MRHNA and CDR2 is SNTAGT. CDR3 loop: CASSDSSRAQFF. The CDR3, as DNA: TGTGCCAGCAGTGACTCGTCGCGGGCTCAGTTCTTC.

The chain carries TRBV6-5 and TRBJ2-1; D may be TRBD1 (6 bases). Trimming left V 5 bases short and J 2 bases short, with 10 bases between. This CDR3 contains 14 residues. Germline V gene sequence: CDR1 MNHEY, CDR2 SVGAGI. CDR3 amino acids: CASSPGTTYNEQFF. In nucleotides, the CDR3 is TGTGCCAGCAGTCCCGGGACAACCTACAATGAGCAGTTCTTC.

V usage is TRBV9 and J usage is TRBJ1-2; D possibly corresponds to TRBD1 (6 bases). V was clipped by 4 bases and J by 2 bases, with 9 bases between them. This CDR3 region has 13 residues. The V gene's germline CDR1 is SGDLS and CDR2 YYNGEE. This CDR3 reads CASSTGPNYGYTF. In nucleotides, the CDR3 is TGTGCCAGCAGCACAGGGCCCAACTATGGCTACACCTTC.

This clone was detected a few times. J is TRBJ2-4 and V is TRBV28; maybe TRBD1 (5 bases). Germline V gene lookup returns CDR1 MDHEN and CDR2 SYDVKM. The V end lost 3 bases, the J end lost 5 bases, and 11 bases lay between the germline ends. This CDR3 has 14 residues. The CDR3 protein is CASSFGAVQNIQYF. The CDR3 nucleotides are TGTGCCAGCAGTTTTGGGGCAGTTCAAAACATTCAGTACTTC. Full variable domain (rest looked up from reference TRBV28 and TRBJ2-4): DVKVTQSSRYLVKRTGEKVFLECVQDMDHENMFWYRQDPGLGLRLIYFSYDVKMKEKGDIPEGYSVSREKKERFSLILESASTNQTSMYLCASSFGAVQNIQYFGAGTRLSVL.

The chain is built from TRBV7-6 and TRBJ1-4; D not resolved. In germline, CDR1 is SGHVS, CDR2 FNYEAQ. The CDR3 runs to 14 residues. Trimming removed 0 bases from V and 8 bases from J, with 10 bases in between. CDR3 coding DNA: TGTGCCAGCAGCTTAGCGCGAGGAGACGAAAAACTGTTTTTT. It yields the protein CASSLARGDEKLFF.

This chain joins TRBV5-6 and TRBJ2-3; D is possibly TRBD1 (5 bases). V was clipped by 4 bases and J by 4 bases, with 13 bases between them. Germline V CDR1 and CDR2: SGHDT, YYEEEE. The CDR3 extends over 14 amino acids. CDR3 DNA sequence: TGTGCCAGCAGCCGTATTGACAGTTCAGATACGCAGTATTTT. It translates to CASSRIDSSDTQYF.

V gene TRBV20-1 combines with J gene TRBJ1-2; D call uncertain. Per germline, CDR1 DFQATT and CDR2 SNEGSKA (reference sequence). Trimming removed 6 bases at V and 5 bases at J, with 10 bases between. The length of the CDR3 is 11 residues. The CDR3 protein is CSAGRVYGYTF. CDR3 DNA sequence: TGCAGTGCCGGGAGAGTTTATGGCTACACCTTC.

The chain has TRBV18 and TRBJ1-1; TRBD1 agrees at 10 bases. This CDR3 has 15 residues. Germline-derived CDR1 and CDR2 are KGHSH and LQKENI. Trimming cost V 3 bases and J 1 base; bases outside gene matches: 2. The CDR3 loop reads CASSPRTGGNTEAFF. CDR3 coding DNA: TGTGCCAGCTCACCTCGGACAGGGGGGAACACTGAAGCTTTCTTT.

The chain employs TRBV18 and TRBJ2-7; perhaps TRBD1 as D (5 bases). From germline, CDR1 is KGHSH and CDR2 LQKENI. The CDR3 length is 16 residues. Trimming cost V 0 bases and J 2 bases, with 14 bases left between them. CDR3 DNA: TGTGCCAGCTCACCACCGGGGCAGTCTTTAACCTACGAGCAGTACTTC. Its translation is CASSPPGQSLTYEQYF. Full variable domain (outside the CDR3, taken from reference TRBV18 and TRBJ2-7): NAGVMQNPRHLVRRRGQEARLRCSPMKGHSHVYWYRQLPEEGLKFMVYLQKENIIDESGMPKERFSAEFPKEGPSILRIQQVVRGDSAAYFCASSPPGQSLTYEQYFGPGTRLTVT.